Below are 27 T cell receptor beta chains sequenced from a single sample in a study of cytomegalovirus exposure and HLA in healthy donors. Amplification used 60 Vbeta primers and 13 Jbeta primers. The protocol was immunoSEQ multiplex PCR, while the TCRdb copy is restricted to in-frame clones and leaves out a portion. The table lists 140,000 or so clones, 88% of them singletons. The sequencing input was PBMCs. The receptors here all came from a woman aged 35 to 49 in good health and CMV-seronegative.

V usage is TRBV5-5 and J usage is TRBJ2-5, with 7 bases identical to TRBD1. The ends lost 5 bases at V and 0 bases at J; junction bases unmatched: 16. The CDR3 loop spans 18 amino acids. Germline CDR1 is SGHKS and CDR2 is YYEKEE (reference sequence). The chain's CDR3 is CASSSGQAVSVNQETQYF. CDR3 DNA sequence: TGTGCCAGCAGTTCCGGACAGGCGGTCTCAGTCAACCAAGAGACCCAGTACTTC.

This rearrangement joins TRBV4-2 to TRBJ2-5, with TRBD2 matching 10 bases. CDR3 length: 16 residues. With 1 base clipped from V and 1 base from J, the junction kept 3 bases outside the gene matches. CDR1 and CDR2 from the germline V gene are LGHNA and YNFKEQ. CDR3 in amino acids: CASSQARLAGQETQYF. CDR3 bases: TGTGCCAGCAGCCAAGCGCGACTAGCGGGCCAAGAGACCCAGTACTTC.

This chain connects TRBV5-1 to TRBJ1-1; no firm D call. In germline, CDR1 is SGHRS, CDR2 YFSETQ. The CDR3 runs 15 residues. V shed 4 bases and J shed 5 bases, with 18 bases lying between them. In nucleotides, the CDR3 is TGCGCCAGCAGCCCCCCGCGGGTGGGCGGAACTGAAGCTTTCTTT. Amino acid sequence: CASSPPRVGGTEAFF.

This clone was recorded once. The chain carries TRBV10-3 and TRBJ2-7; 9 nucleotides align to TRBD2. CDR3 length: 15 residues. Germline loops: CDR1 ENHRY, CDR2 SYGVKD. The ends lost 3 bases at V and 1 base at J; junction bases unmatched: 4. The CDR3 nucleotides read TGTGCCATCAGTGAACAGACTAGCGGATCCTACGAGCAGTACTTC. It specifies CAISEQTSGSYEQYF.

The chain has TRBV6-5 and TRBJ2-7; possible D gene TRBD1, 7 bases. Germline V CDR1 and CDR2: MNHEY, SVGAGI. Trimming removed 2 bases from V and 6 bases from J, with 14 bases in between. This CDR3 region has 14 residues. CDR3 coding DNA: TGTGCCAGCAGTTACCGAAGACAGGGAGGCGAGCAGTACTTC. Residues: CASSYRRQGGEQYF.

This sequence joins TRBV5-5 and TRBJ1-2; D not certain. V lost 1 base, J lost 2 bases, and 9 bases lay in between. This CDR3 is 14 amino acids long. Looked up from germline, CDR1 is SGHKS and CDR2 is YYEKEE (reference sequence). CDR3 sequence (DNA): TGTGCCAGCAGCTTGCCAGGCCGGAACTATGGCTACACCTTC. It encodes CASSLPGRNYGYTF.

In regard to this clone: Without the conserved terminal phenylalanine or tryptophan, this CDR3 likely stems from a read error. The limits of the CDR3 on the DNA are not certain, so only TCRdb's listed CDR3 is given. The chain carries TRBV1 and TRBJ2-4; TRBD2 reflects the table's D call only, with no check against the DNA. TRBV1 is designated a pseudogene. The CDR3 comprises 11 residues, both ends counted. The CDR3 reads CTSSQDIGAGY.

This clone was recorded only once. V usage is TRBV28 and J usage is TRBJ2-2; D gene unclear. This CDR3 comprises 16 residues. V lost 5 bases and J lost 0, with 13 bases in between. Germline V gene sequence: CDR1 MDHEN, CDR2 SYDVKM. The CDR3 nucleotides are TGTGCCAGCAGTCCCCCCGCTAGTACGAACACCGGGGAGCTGTTTTTT. It codes for CASSPPASTNTGELFF. Based on the CDR3 plus reference TRBV28 and TRBJ2-2, the full variable domain is DVKVTQSSRYLVKRTGEKVFLECVQDMDHENMFWYRQDPGLGLRLIYFSYDVKMKEKGDIPEGYSVSREKKERFSLILESASTNQTSMYLCASSPPASTNTGELFFGEGSRLTVL.

Regarding this clone: A junction end diverges from the germline sequence, so it may reflect a read error. V gene TRBV7-9 combines with J gene TRBJ2-7; 9 bases line up with TRBD2. In germline, CDR1 is SEHNR, CDR2 FQNEAQ (reference sequence). The CDR3 length is 16 residues. CDR3 in DNA: TGTTCCAGCAGGACAGTAGGCGCGGGAGGGTACCACGAGCAGTACTTC. Translation gives CSSRTVGAGGYHEQYF.

The table lists this clone with a count of one. The V and J genes are TRBV5-1 and TRBJ2-2; 7 bases are shared with TRBD1. Unmatched junction bases numbered 0, after V lost 5 bases and J lost 5 bases. This CDR3 comprises 12 residues. The germline V gene has CDR1 SGHRS and CDR2 YFSETQ. CDR3 sequence: CASRQGTGELFF. The CDR3 nucleotides are TGCGCCAGCAGACAGGGGACCGGGGAGCTGTTTTTT.

This clone has a single count. The chain recombines TRBV5-1 with TRBJ2-1; maybe TRBD2 (7 bases). The germline CDR1 and CDR2 sequences are SGHRS and YFSETQ. The CDR3 length is 16 residues. Trimming removed 3 bases from V and 4 bases from J, with 17 bases in between. CDR3 sequence (DNA): TGCGCCAGCAGCTACCTTCCCGCGGGGGCTTACAATGAGCAGTTCTTC. It translates to CASSYLPAGAYNEQFF.

The gene calls are TRBV7-9 and TRBJ1-2, with a possible D match to TRBD1 (6 bases). The length of the CDR3 is 15 residues. Per the germline V gene, CDR1 is SEHNR and CDR2 is FQNEAQ (reference sequence). V was trimmed by 4 bases and J by 8 bases, leaving 20 bases between them. CDR3 nucleotides: TGTGCCAGCAGCTCAGCGGCGGGGGGGGCGCAGGGCTACACCTTC. Translated, it gives CASSSAAGGAQGYTF. Using reference TRBV7-9 and TRBJ1-2 for the parts outside the CDR3, the full variable domain is DTGVSQNPRHKITKRGQNVTFRCDPISEHNRLYWYRQTLGQGPEFLTYFQNEAQLEKSRLLSDRFSAERPKGSFSTLEIQRTEQGDSAMYLCASSSAAGGAQGYTFGSGTRLTVV.

The chain combines TRBV5-5 with TRBJ2-6; D perhaps matches TRBD2 (5 bases). The germline V and J ends were trimmed by 2 bases and 0 bases, with 6 bases remaining between them. The CDR3 loop spans 15 amino acids. The germline CDR1 and CDR2 sequences are SGHKS and YYEKEE (reference sequence). This CDR3 reads CASSFGDSGANVLTF. For the CDR3, the DNA is TGTGCCAGCAGCTTCGGGGACTCTGGGGCCAACGTCCTGACTTTC.

The J gene is TRBJ2-1, the V gene TRBV10-3, with D possibly matching TRBD1 (6 bases). Trimming removed 5 bases at V and 5 bases at J, with 13 bases between. The CDR3 spans 14 residues. Looked up from germline, CDR1 is ENHRY and CDR2 is SYGVKD. CDR3 bases: TGTGCCATCAGTAACCGGGACAACCACAATGAGCAGTTCTTC. It specifies CAISNRDNHNEQFF.

This clone was found once. The chain joins TRBV28 to TRBJ2-3; tentative D call: TRBD2 (5 bases). The CDR3 is 12 residues long. Germline CDR1 and CDR2: MDHEN and SYDVKM. The V and J ends lost 8 bases and 1 base respectively, with 7 bases between them. CDR3: CASAGGTDTQYF. The CDR3 region has the DNA TGTGCCAGCGCCGGGGGCACAGATACGCAGTATTTT.

This chain links TRBV6-5 with TRBJ2-7, with 8 bases fitting TRBD2. After removal of 6 bases from V and 3 bases from J, the junction contained 10 bases not matched to a gene. The CDR3 covers 15 residues. Germline loops: CDR1 MNHEY, CDR2 SVGAGI. The CDR3 nucleotides are TGTGCCAGCAGGGATGGGGGTAGCGGGGTCTACGAGCAGTACTTC. This translates into CASRDGGSGVYEQYF.

The rearrangement uses TRBV7-2 and TRBJ1-3; a possible D gene is TRBD1 (6 bases). The ends were cut back, 0 bases at V and 4 bases at J, with 13 bases in the middle. The CDR3 covers 16 residues. Germline values: CDR1 SGHTA, CDR2 FQGNSA. The CDR3 region is CASSLATSQGGNTIYF. The CDR3 coding sequence is TGTGCCAGCAGCTTAGCGACGTCACAGGGAGGAAACACCATATATTTT.

The V and J genes are TRBV6-5 and TRBJ1-2; tentative D call: TRBD1 (5 bases). The CDR3 is made up of 12 amino acids. The germline V gene encodes CDR1 MNHEY and CDR2 SVGAGI. V gave up 8 bases and J gave up 5 bases, with 12 bases separating them. CDR3 loop: CASQQEPYGYTF. As DNA, the CDR3 is TGTGCCAGCCAACAGGAGCCGTATGGCTACACCTTC.

The chain recombines TRBV6-5 with TRBJ2-1, with TRBD2 matching 7 bases. J was trimmed by 0 bases and V by 11 bases; bases with no gene match: 10. The CDR3 totals 15 residues. The germline CDR1 and CDR2 sequences are MNHEY and SVGAGI. The DNA for the CDR3 is TGTGCCTCCACAACCGGGACTACCTCCTACAATGAGCAGTTCTTC. Translating it yields CASTTGTTSYNEQFF.

The V call is TRBV7-8, the J call TRBJ1-6; the match to TRBD1 covers 8 bases. The germline V gene has CDR1 SGHVS and CDR2 FQNEAQ. V lost 5 bases, J lost 6 bases, and 6 bases stayed unmatched. The CDR3 totals 15 residues. The CDR3 DNA is TGTGCCAGCAGCCCACCGGGACAGGCTAATTCACCCCTCCACTTT. As protein: CASSPPGQANSPLHF. Variable domain in full (rest from reference TRBV7-8 and TRBJ1-6): GAGVSQSPRYKVAKRGQDVALRCDPISGHVSLFWYQQALGQGPEFLTYFQNEAQLDKSGLPSDRFFAERPEGSVSTLKIQRTQQEDSAVYLCASSPPGQANSPLHFGNGTRLTVT.

J is TRBJ1-3 and V is TRBV25-1; TRBD1 matches at 9 bases. Germline CDR1 MGHDK, CDR2 SYGVNS. CDR3 length: 16 residues. V trimming: 5 bases; J trimming: 3 bases; junction bases outside the gene matches: 8. DNA for the CDR3: TGTGCCAGCAGTCCAAGAACAGGGGGCTTTGGAAACACCATATATTTT. This encodes CASSPRTGGFGNTIYF.

V and J are TRBV6-5 and TRBJ2-7; tentative D call: TRBD1 (6 bases). CDR3 length: 14 residues. The ends were cut back, 6 bases at V and 3 bases at J, with 15 bases in the middle. CDR1 and CDR2 (germline): MNHEY, SVGAGI. The CDR3 sequence is CASSHQGIFYEQYF. CDR3 in DNA: TGTGCCAGCAGCCACCAGGGGATTTTCTACGAGCAGTACTTC.

The rearrangement uses TRBV7-8 and TRBJ2-7; tentative D call: TRBD1 (6 bases). The germline gives CDR1 SGHVS, CDR2 FQNEAQ. V lost 3 bases and J lost 4, with 13 bases in between. CDR3 length equals 14 residues. CDR3 bases: TGTGCCAGCAGCTTCGAGGGGGAGCGGTACGAGCAGTACTTC. This gives the protein CASSFEGERYEQYF.

The V gene is TRBV7-2, the J gene TRBJ2-5; the D gene is possibly TRBD1 (5 bases). The germline V and J ends were trimmed by 5 bases and 5 bases, with 12 bases remaining between them. Per the germline V gene, CDR1 is SGHTA and CDR2 is FQGNSA. The CDR3 loop spans 13 amino acids. CDR3 amino acids: CASSRGQVETQYF. The CDR3, as DNA: TGTGCCAGCAGCAGAGGACAAGTCGAGACCCAGTACTTC.

The chain has TRBV6-1 and TRBJ2-1; 8 nucleotides agree with TRBD2. Per germline, CDR1 MNHNS and CDR2 SASEGT. Trimming at V came to 6 bases and at J to 5 bases, leaving 9 bases not matched to a gene. The CDR3 runs 15 residues. CDR3 loop: CASRNGRAGNNEQFF. CDR3 DNA sequence: TGTGCCAGCAGAAACGGGAGGGCCGGCAACAATGAGCAGTTCTTC.

V is TRBV13 and J is TRBJ1-4; the match to TRBD1 covers 7 bases. Trimming took 3 bases from V and 8 from J; bases not matched to a gene: 9. The CDR3 sequence is 15 residues long. CDR1 and CDR2 from the germline V gene are PRHDT and FYEKMQ (reference sequence). The CDR3 DNA reads as TGTGCCAGCAGCTTGACCGGGACAGTTACCGAAAAACTGTTTTTT. Translation: CASSLTGTVTEKLFF.

Concerning this clone: Mismatch with germline at one junction end may stem from a read error. The genes are TRBV7-9 and TRBJ2-7, with D possibly matching TRBD2 (6 bases). The CDR3 totals 13 residues. In germline, CDR1 is SEHNR, CDR2 FQNEAQ (reference sequence). The CDR3 sequence is CSSTHSGAYEQYF. DNA for the CDR3: TGTTCCAGCACTCATAGCGGAGCCTACGAGCAGTACTTC.